This T cell receptor beta chain was identified during a study of metastatic and nonmetastatic thyroid tumors. On the study more broadly: Both malignant and benign thyroid patients supplied peripheral blood and tumor or nodule tissue samples, across which the repertoires of these patients were then compared. The study, taken as a whole, reports: For both blood and tumor, malignant thyroid tumors reportedly showed significantly higher TCR beta diversity than benign nodules did.

Thyroid surgery had not been preceded by any treatment in any patient. TCRdb re-processed the PCR reads through MiXCR. The repertoire has roughly 40,000 clones, approximately 17% of them found once; the top ten carry about 6.6%. At least ten counts were recorded for this clone. Its antigen remains unidentified. The receptor was derived from a male donor with papillary thyroid cancer or a benign thyroid nodule (not recorded which). Some clones in this sample may be carry-over from other donors' samples. Sequencing input: blood.

CDR3 loop: CASSLGQRAYSPLHF. CDR3 coding DNA: TGTGCCAGCAGTTTAGGGCAGAGGGCGTACTCACCCCTCCACTTT. The rearrangement links TRBV12-3 or TRBV12-4 to TRBJ1-6; D not resolved. This CDR3 comprises 15 residues. The V end lost 1 base, the J end lost 10 bases, and 14 bases lay between the germline ends.